The 14 T cell receptor beta chains presented below share a single source sample, sequenced in a study of cytomegalovirus exposure and HLA in healthy donors. Clones were read by immunoSEQ multiplex PCR, and TCRdb kept only the in-frame ones, dropping some. Counted here are some 180,000 clones, about three quarters occurring once; the ten biggest clones make up around 1.3%. Sequencing was done on a sample of PBMCs. All receptors come from a woman aged 25 to 39 in good health and CMV-seronegative.

This clone showed up just a few times. The chain uses TRBV10-2 and TRBJ2-7, with 10 bases fitting TRBD1. The CDR3 runs 16 residues. CDR1 WSHSY and CDR2 SAAADI come from the germline V gene. V lost 6 bases and J lost 1; bases outside the gene matches: 9. CDR3 in amino acids: CASRGAGTGESYEQYF. As DNA, the CDR3 is TGCGCCAGCAGGGGGGCCGGGACAGGGGAATCCTACGAGCAGTACTTC.

The rearrangement joins TRBV27 to TRBJ2-5; a possible D gene is TRBD1 (6 bases). CDR1 is MNHEY and CDR2 is SMNVEV in the germline V gene (reference sequence). The CDR3 covers 15 residues. Trimming took off 5 bases at V and 4 bases at J, with 17 bases between the two ends. For the CDR3, the DNA is TGTGCCAGCAGTCCCCTGGAAGGCAGGGGAGAGACCCAGTACTTC. Protein product: CASSPLEGRGETQYF.

V gene TRBV9 combines with J gene TRBJ2-1, with 8 bases matching TRBD1. This CDR3 comprises 20 residues. V shed 4 bases, J shed 0 bases, and the junction held 18 bases outside the gene matches. Germline loops: CDR1 SGDLS, CDR2 YYNGEE. CDR3 bases: TGTGCCAGCAGCTTCCCTCTCGGGACAGGTGGGGACCACTCCTACAATGAGCAGTTCTTC. It codes for CASSFPLGTGGDHSYNEQFF. Supplemented by reference TRBV9 and TRBJ2-1, the full variable domain reads DSGVTQTPKHLITATGQRVTLRCSPRSGDLSVYWYQQSLDQGLQFLIQYYNGEERAKGNILERFSAQQFPDLHSELNLSSLELGDSALYFCASSFPLGTGGDHSYNEQFFGPGTRLTVL.

The chain has TRBV27 and TRBJ1-4; 7 bases line up with TRBD1. The ends lost 3 bases at V and 6 bases at J; junction bases unmatched: 4. Germline-derived CDR1 and CDR2 are MNHEY and SMNVEV (reference sequence). The CDR3 runs 14 residues. CDR3 DNA: TGTGCCAGCAGTTTCTACAGGGGAGATGAAAAACTGTTTTTT. Its protein product is CASSFYRGDEKLFF.

The CDR3 is CASSQAPTGGSYNEQFF. The CDR3 coding sequence is TGCGCCAGCAGCCAGGCGCCGACAGGGGGCTCCTACAATGAGCAGTTCTTC. J is TRBJ2-1 and V is TRBV4-1; TRBD1 agrees at 9 bases. The germline gives CDR1 MGHRA, CDR2 YSYEKL. CDR3 size: 17 residues. V dropped 3 bases and J dropped 0; count of bases not matched to a gene: 6.

This clone was seen only once. The rearrangement uses TRBV27 and TRBJ1-1; a weak D match, TRBD1 (5 bases). Germline-derived CDR1 and CDR2 are MNHEY and SMNVEV (reference sequence). CDR3 size: 15 residues. V was cut by 0 bases and J by 5 bases, with 13 bases left in between. The CDR3 reads CASSLSGRGRTEAFF. The CDR3 bases are TGTGCCAGCAGTTTATCAGGTAGGGGAAGGACTGAAGCTTTCTTT.

V gene TRBV11-2 combines with J gene TRBJ1-6; unclear D gene. Trimming shortened V by 5 bases and J by 10 bases, and 12 bases separated the two germline ends. Germline V lookup: CDR1 SGHAT, CDR2 FQNNGV. The CDR3 is made up of 13 amino acids. CDR3: CASSPLGTSPLHF. In nucleotides, the CDR3 is TGTGCCAGCAGCCCACTGGGCACATCACCCCTCCACTTT.

There are a few counts of this clone. As DNA, the CDR3 is TGTGCCAGCAGCGTCTCTTACGAGCAGTACTTC. Protein product: CASSVSYEQYF. The V and J genes are TRBV7-9 and TRBJ2-7; no firm D call. This CDR3 is 11 amino acids long. Germline loops: CDR1 SEHNR, CDR2 FQNEAQ (reference sequence). V was pared by 5 bases and J by 4 bases, with 6 bases between.

The chain recombines TRBV11-2 with TRBJ2-7; 11 bases map to TRBD2. CDR3 length: 19 residues. Trimming took 2 bases from V and 1 from J; bases not matched to a gene: 13. CDR1 SGHAT and CDR2 FQNNGV come from the germline V gene. CDR3 sequence reads: CASSLLLAGGSFHSYEQYF. The CDR3 DNA reads TGTGCCAGCAGCTTATTGCTAGCGGGGGGTTCCTTCCATTCCTACGAGCAGTACTTC.

This clone was counted a single time. This chain uses TRBV2 with TRBJ2-2; weak D call: TRBD1 (5 bases). The CDR3 covers 15 residues. V gave up 6 bases and J gave up 0 bases, with 11 bases separating them. CDR1 is SNHLY, CDR2 FYNNEI, per germline. The CDR3: CASRVGAANTGELFF. CDR3 nucleotide sequence: TGTGCCAGCAGAGTAGGGGCCGCGAACACCGGGGAGCTGTTTTTT. The full variable domain, with the rest looked up from reference TRBV2 and TRBJ2-2, is EPEVTQTPSHQVTQMGQEVILRCVPISNHLYFYWYRQILGQKVEFLVSFYNNEISEKSEIFDDQFSVERPDGSNFTLKIRSTKLEDSAMYFCASRVGAANTGELFFGEGSRLTVL.

The chain carries TRBV27 and TRBJ2-7, with 9 bases matching TRBD2. V dropped 5 bases and J dropped 5; count of bases not matched to a gene: 16. This CDR3 is 17 amino acids long. CDR1 is MNHEY and CDR2 is SMNVEV in the germline V gene (reference sequence). This CDR3 is CASSRGVDAGGRHEQYF. As DNA, the CDR3 is TGTGCCAGCAGTCGCGGGGTGGATGCGGGAGGGCGCCACGAGCAGTACTTC.

This clone showed up just a few times. The chain uses TRBV27 and TRBJ1-6; 8 bases are shared with TRBD1. The J segment lost 12 bases and the V segment lost 5 bases, leaving 9 bases of the junction unmatched. Germline assignment: CDR1 MNHEY and CDR2 SMNVEV (reference sequence). This CDR3 region has 14 residues. The DNA of the CDR3 is TGTGCCAGCAGTCGGGGAACAGGGGGACTACCCCTCCACTTT. It codes for CASSRGTGGLPLHF.

V gene TRBV5-1 combines with J gene TRBJ2-7; D might be TRBD1 (6 bases). CDR3 size: 15 residues. Germline V gives CDR1 SGHRS, CDR2 YFSETQ. Between the trimmed V and J ends, which lost 0 bases and 3 bases, there was a span of 13 bases. The CDR3 here is CASSLDGQTIYEQYF. The CDR3, as DNA: TGCGCCAGCAGCTTGGATGGACAGACAATCTACGAGCAGTACTTC.

The chain links TRBV5-8 to TRBJ2-1; 9 positions match TRBD1. This CDR3 comprises 15 residues. Germline lookup yields CDR1 SGHTS and CDR2 YDEGEE. The CDR3 coding sequence is TGTTCGTGTCGAGACAGGGGGTTAACCTACAATGAGCAGTTCTTC. Amino acid sequence: CSCRDRGLTYNEQFF.